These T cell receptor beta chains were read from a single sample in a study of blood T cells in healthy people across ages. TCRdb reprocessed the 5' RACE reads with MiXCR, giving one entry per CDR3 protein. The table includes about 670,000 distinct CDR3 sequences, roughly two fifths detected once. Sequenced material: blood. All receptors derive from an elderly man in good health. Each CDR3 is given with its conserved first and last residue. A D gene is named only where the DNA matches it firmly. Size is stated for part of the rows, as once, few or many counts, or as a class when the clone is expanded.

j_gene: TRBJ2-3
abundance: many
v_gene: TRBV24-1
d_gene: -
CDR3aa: CATSQRGSGDTQYF
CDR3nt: TGTGCCACAAGCCAAAGGGGGTCGGGAGATACGCAGTATTTT

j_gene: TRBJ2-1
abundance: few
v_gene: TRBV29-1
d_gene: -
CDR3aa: CSVGNQRGSYNEQFF
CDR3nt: TGCAGCGTTGGGAATCAGCGTGGCTCCTACAATGAGCAGTTCTTC

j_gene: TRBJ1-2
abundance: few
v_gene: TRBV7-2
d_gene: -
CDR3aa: CASSLGGTTRGLYGYTF
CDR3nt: TGTGCCAGCAGCTTAGGTGGGACAACTAGGGGTCTCTATGGCTACACCTTC

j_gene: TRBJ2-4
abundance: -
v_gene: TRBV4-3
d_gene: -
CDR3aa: CASSQDFAGATLAKNIQYF
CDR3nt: TGCGCCAGCAGCCAAGATTTCGCGGGGGCTACCCTAGCCAAAAACATTCAGTACTTC

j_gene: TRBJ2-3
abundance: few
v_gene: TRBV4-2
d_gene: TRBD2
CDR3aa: CASSRSGGGNTDTQYF
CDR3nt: TGTGCCAGCAGCCGAAGCGGGGGCGGGAACACAGATACGCAGTATTTT

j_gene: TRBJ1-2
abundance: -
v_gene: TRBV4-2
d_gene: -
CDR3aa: CASSQDSARRVSHTF
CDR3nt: TGTGCCAGCAGCCAAGATAGCGCCCGGCGGGTCTCCCACACCTTC

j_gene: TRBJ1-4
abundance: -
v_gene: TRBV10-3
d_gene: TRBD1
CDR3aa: CAIKSDRAGDEKLFF
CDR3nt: TGTGCCATCAAATCGGACAGGGCGGGCGATGAAAAACTGTTTTTT

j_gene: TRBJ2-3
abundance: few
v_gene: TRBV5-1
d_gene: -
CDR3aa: CASSLEGSSFDTQYF
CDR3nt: TGCGCCAGCAGCTTGGAGGGGTCTAGCTTCGATACGCAGTATTTT

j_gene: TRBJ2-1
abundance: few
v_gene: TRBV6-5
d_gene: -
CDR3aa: CASSSGRAEGYNEQFF
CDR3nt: TGTGCCAGCAGTTCCGGACGTGCGGAGGGCTACAATGAGCAGTTCTTC

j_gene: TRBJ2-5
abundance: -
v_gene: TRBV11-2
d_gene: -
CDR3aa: CASSLVVGGPQETRYF
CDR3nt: TGTGCCAGCAGCTTAGTGGTTGGAGGGCCCCAAGAGACCCGGTACTTC

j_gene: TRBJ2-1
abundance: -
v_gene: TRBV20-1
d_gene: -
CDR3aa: CSARDPRVLTEQFF
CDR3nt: TGCAGTGCTAGAGACCCTAGGGTGCTTACTGAGCAGTTCTTC

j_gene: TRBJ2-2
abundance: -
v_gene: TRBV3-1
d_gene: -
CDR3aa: CASSQGMGLGGELFF
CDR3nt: TGTGCCAGCAGCCAAGGAATGGGGCTTGGCGGGGAGCTGTTTTTT

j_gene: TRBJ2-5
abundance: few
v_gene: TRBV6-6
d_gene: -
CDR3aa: CASSLILGGETQYF
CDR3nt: TGTGCCAGCAGTCTAATACTTGGGGGAGAGACCCAGTACTTC

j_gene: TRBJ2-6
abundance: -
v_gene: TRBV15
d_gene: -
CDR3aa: CATSRVGASVLSGANVLTF
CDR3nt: TGTGCCACCAGCAGAGTGGGGGCTAGCGTACTCTCTGGGGCCAACGTCCTGACTTTC

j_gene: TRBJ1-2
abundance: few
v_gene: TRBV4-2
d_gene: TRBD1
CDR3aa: CASSHISGQQVLYGYTF
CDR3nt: TGTGCCAGCAGCCACATATCGGGACAGCAGGTGCTCTATGGCTACACCTTC

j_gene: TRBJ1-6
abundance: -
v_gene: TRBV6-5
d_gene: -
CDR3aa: CASSYTGTLNSLLHF
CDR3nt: TGTGCCAGCAGTTACACCGGGACATTGAATTCACTCCTCCACTTT

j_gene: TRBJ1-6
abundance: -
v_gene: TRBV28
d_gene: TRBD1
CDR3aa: CASSYYLPGQGASPLHF
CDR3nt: TGTGCCAGCAGCTACTATCTCCCGGGACAGGGAGCCTCACCCCTCCACTTT